Listed here are 25 T cell receptor beta chains from one sample, sequenced in a study of shared clonotypes between healthy human individuals. Profiled with immunoSEQ multiplex PCR; TCRdb holds only in-frame clones, not every one. The top ten hold roughly 0.36% of the sample, which has more than 1.2 million clones, 98% seen once. Material for sequencing was naive CD4+ T cells sorted from blood. Subset indicated: CD45RA+ positively selected. The receptors originated from a man aged 25-45 years in good health.

This chain connects TRBV7-3 to TRBJ2-2, with TRBD1 identical over 7 bases. CDR3 length equals 16 residues. After removal of 0 bases from V and 2 bases from J, the junction contained 3 bases not matched to a gene. The germline gives CDR1 SGHTA, CDR2 FQGTGA. Here the CDR3 DNA reads TGTGCCAGCAGCTTAACTGGGACAGCCAACACCGGGGAGCTGTTTTTT. Its translation is CASSLTGTANTGELFF.

The chain couples TRBV7-8 to TRBJ1-5; D is perhaps TRBD1 (5 bases). The CDR3 consists of 16 residues. Germline CDR1 and CDR2: SGHVS and FQNEAQ. Deletions cut 4 bases from V and 7 bases from J, with 20 bases between. For the CDR3, the DNA is TGTGCCAGCAGCTCGGGGCGACAGTTAGAACGACAGCCCCAGCATTTT. Its protein product is CASSSGRQLERQPQHF.

This clone was seen only once. The V gene is TRBV14, the J gene TRBJ2-2; D is unclear. CDR1 is SGHDN and CDR2 is FVKESK in the germline V gene. With 4 bases removed from V and 8 bases from J, the gap between germline ends came to 14 bases. CDR3 length equals 14 residues. CDR3 loop: CASSPHEVAGELFF. As DNA, the CDR3 is TGTGCCAGCAGCCCCCACGAGGTCGCGGGGGAGCTGTTTTTT. The variable domain in full, with the rest retrieved from reference TRBV14 and TRBJ2-2, is EAGVTQFPSHSVIEKGQTVTLRCDPISGHDNLYWYRRVMGKEIKFLLHFVKESKQDESGMPNNRFLAERTGGTYSTLKVQPAELEDSGVYFCASSPHEVAGELFFGEGSRLTVL.

Notes on this clone: The sample holds other DNA sequences that translate to the same CDR3. The gene calls are TRBV28 and TRBJ1-5; D might be TRBD1 (6 bases). The CDR3 is 12 amino acids. V was trimmed by 5 bases and J by 7 bases, leaving 9 bases between them. Germline CDR1 is MDHEN and CDR2 is SYDVKM. The chain's CDR3 is CASSLQGQPQHF. DNA of the CDR3: TGTGCCAGCAGTCTTCAGGGGCAGCCCCAGCATTTT. Combining the CDR3 with reference TRBV28 and TRBJ1-5 gives the whole variable domain DVKVTQSSRYLVKRTGEKVFLECVQDMDHENMFWYRQDPGLGLRLIYFSYDVKMKEKGDIPEGYSVSREKKERFSLILESASTNQTSMYLCASSLQGQPQHFGDGTRLSIL.

This rearrangement joins TRBV30 to TRBJ1-5; a weak D match, TRBD1 (5 bases). V lost 0 bases to trimming and J lost 3 bases, with 9 bases between them. This CDR3 region has 14 residues. CDR1 and CDR2 (germline): GTSNPN, SVGIG (reference sequence). CDR3 residues: CAWSVLTDNQPQHF. CDR3 bases: TGTGCCTGGAGTGTCCTGACAGACAATCAGCCCCAGCATTTT. The variable domain in full, with the rest retrieved from reference TRBV30 and TRBJ1-5, is SQTIHQWPATLVQPVGSPLSLECTVEGTSNPNLYWYRQAAGRGLQLLFYSVGIGQISSEVPQNLSASRPQDRQFILSSKKLLLSDSGFYLCAWSVLTDNQPQHFGDGTRLSIL.

V usage is TRBV29-1 and J usage is TRBJ2-5; TRBD1 agrees at 8 bases. The CDR3 is 13 residues long. Germline V gene sequence: CDR1 SQVTM, CDR2 ANQGSEA. With 6 bases clipped from V and 5 bases from J, the junction kept 8 bases outside the gene matches. The CDR3 protein is CSVRTGLVETQYF. The CDR3 bases are TGCAGCGTAAGGACAGGGCTGGTGGAGACCCAGTACTTC.

The chain joins TRBV7-2 to TRBJ2-1, with TRBD2 identical over 11 bases. V trimming: 4 bases; J trimming: 8 bases; junction bases outside the gene matches: 10. The CDR3 covers 16 residues. Germline-derived CDR1 and CDR2 are SGHTA and FQGNSA. The CDR3 DNA is TGTGCCAGCAGCTCCTGGACTAGCGGGTTCGGAGATGAGCAGTTCTTC. Encoded protein: CASSSWTSGFGDEQFF.

The chain recombines TRBV10-1 with TRBJ2-7; TRBD1 might be the D (5 bases). CDR1 and CDR2 (germline): WNHNN, SYGVQD (reference sequence). The CDR3 extends over 13 amino acids. The V end was cut by 10 bases, the J end by 3 bases, with 16 bases between. The CDR3 loop is CATPDTNDYEQYF. DNA for the CDR3: TGCGCCACCCCGGACACGAACGACTACGAGCAGTACTTC.

About this clone itself: The same CDR3 arises from other DNA sequences in this sample as well. The chain combines TRBV5-1 with TRBJ1-4, with D maybe TRBD1 (6 bases). The ends were cut back, 0 bases at V and 7 bases at J, with 7 bases in the middle. The CDR3 covers 13 residues. Germline loops: CDR1 SGHRS, CDR2 YFSETQ. DNA for the CDR3: TGCGCCAGCAGCTTGGGCAGGGGTGAAAAACTGTTTTTT. Residues: CASSLGRGEKLFF.

The V gene is TRBV18, the J gene TRBJ1-5; D gene unclear. Deletions cut 3 bases from V and 3 bases from J, with 6 bases between. Germline V gene sequence: CDR1 KGHSH, CDR2 LQKENI. The CDR3 runs to 13 residues. CDR3 amino acids: CASSPVNNQPQHF. The CDR3 DNA sequence: TGTGCCAGCTCACCTGTAAACAATCAGCCCCAGCATTTT.

With respect to this clone: Other nucleotide sequences in the sample specify the same CDR3. The chain is built from TRBV9 and TRBJ2-2, with D unresolved. Germline assignment: CDR1 SGDLS and CDR2 YYNGEE. The CDR3 length is 14 residues. The germline V and J ends were trimmed by 0 bases and 4 bases, with 7 bases remaining between them. In nucleotides, the CDR3 is TGTGCCAGCAGCGTAGTGAGTGGCACCGGGGAGCTGTTTTTT. Encoded protein: CASSVVSGTGELFF.

V usage is TRBV5-1 and J usage is TRBJ1-3; 8 positions agree with TRBD1. The CDR3 is 18 amino acids. Germline loops: CDR1 SGHRS, CDR2 YFSETQ. After removal of 2 bases from V and 0 bases from J, the junction contained 10 bases not matched to a gene. Here the CDR3 reads CASSLGGTGHRSGNTIYF. The CDR3 DNA reads TGCGCCAGCAGCTTAGGAGGGACAGGACATCGCTCTGGAAACACCATATATTTT.

The CDR3 spells CASSPTGAHSGYTF. The CDR3 DNA reads TGTGCCAGCAGTCCGACAGGGGCTCACTCTGGCTACACCTTC. The chain joins TRBV6-4 to TRBJ1-2, with 8 nucleotides matching TRBD1. This CDR3 has 14 residues. The V segment lost 5 bases and the J segment 7 bases; nucleotides outside the gene matches: 9. The V gene's germline CDR1 is MRHNA and CDR2 SNTAGT.

The chain is built from TRBV11-3 and TRBJ2-2; possible D gene TRBD1, 5 bases. The V end was cut by 1 base, the J end by 1 base, with 10 bases between. This CDR3 comprises 16 residues. CDR1 and CDR2 from the germline V gene are SGHNT and YENEEA. This CDR3 reads CASSLGGGQNTGELFF. CDR3 DNA: TGTGCCAGCAGCTTAGGGGGTGGACAGAACACCGGGGAGCTGTTTTTT.

The V call is TRBV2, the J call TRBJ1-1; D remains ambiguous. Per germline, CDR1 SNHLY and CDR2 FYNNEI. The V end lost 1 base, the J end lost 4 bases, and 7 bases lay between the germline ends. The CDR3 spans 13 residues. This chain's CDR3 is CASSEDPGTEAFF. The CDR3 DNA sequence: TGTGCCAGCAGTGAAGACCCAGGCACTGAAGCTTTCTTT.

The V and J genes are TRBV9 and TRBJ2-1; TRBD1 aligns across 7 bases. V shed 0 bases, J shed 6 bases, and the junction held 6 bases outside the gene matches. This CDR3 is 15 amino acids long. CDR1 and CDR2 from the germline V gene are SGDLS and YYNGEE. This CDR3 is CASSVGTGPLNEQFF. The CDR3 DNA reads as TGTGCCAGCAGCGTAGGGACAGGACCTCTCAATGAGCAGTTCTTC.

Concerning this clone itself: Other DNA sequences in this specimen translate into the identical CDR3. This chain connects TRBV9 to TRBJ2-3, with 11 nucleotides matching TRBD2. After removal of 3 bases from V and 3 bases from J, the junction contained 6 bases not matched to a gene. The CDR3 spans 16 residues. Germline CDR1 SGDLS, CDR2 YYNGEE. CDR3 nucleotide sequence: TGTGCCAGCAGCGCTGCTAGCGGGAGGAGTACAGATACGCAGTATTTT. Its translation is CASSAASGRSTDTQYF.

The J gene is TRBJ2-1, the V gene TRBV4-2, with D uncertain. The CDR3 runs 12 residues. CDR1 and CDR2 from the germline V gene are LGHNA and YNFKEQ. V dropped 1 base and J dropped 10 bases, with 8 bases sitting between them. The CDR3 DNA reads TGTGCCAGCAGCCAAGTTACTGGCGAGCAGTTCTTC. Translating it yields CASSQVTGEQFF.

This chain connects TRBV6-5 to TRBJ2-3; maybe TRBD1 (5 bases). The CDR3 extends over 15 amino acids. The germline V gene encodes CDR1 MNHEY and CDR2 SVGAGI. V was cut by 1 base and J by 2 bases, with 10 bases left in between. The CDR3 sequence: CASSYFGQLTDTQYF. The CDR3 coding sequence is TGTGCCAGCAGTTACTTTGGACAACTCACAGATACGCAGTATTTT.

The chain has TRBV5-1 and TRBJ2-1, with 9 bases fitting TRBD1. With V trimmed by 5 bases and J by 9 bases, 6 bases remained unmatched. Germline values: CDR1 SGHRS, CDR2 YFSETQ. This CDR3 comprises 13 residues. The DNA for the CDR3 is TGCGCCAGCAGACGGACAGGGGTTGGTGAGCAGTTCTTC. It specifies CASRRTGVGEQFF. The full variable domain, its missing parts supplied by reference TRBV5-1 and TRBJ2-1, is KAGVTQTPRYLIKTRGQQVTLSCSPISGHRSVSWYQQTPGQGLQFLFEYFSETQRNKGNFPGRFSGRQFSNSRSEMNVSTLELGDSALYLCASRRTGVGEQFFGPGTRLTVL.

The CDR3 is CASSNVGTGAHPVNQPQHF. CDR3 DNA sequence: TGTGCCAGCAGCAACGTGGGGACAGGGGCCCACCCGGTGAATCAGCCCCAGCATTTT. The rearrangement links TRBV5-6 to TRBJ1-5; TRBD1 aligns across 10 bases. CDR3 length equals 19 residues. The V and J ends lost 4 bases and 4 bases, in that order; junction bases with no gene match: 17. The germline V gene encodes CDR1 SGHDT and CDR2 YYEEEE.

The gene calls are TRBV7-9 and TRBJ2-1; 11 bases are shared with TRBD2. The CDR3 runs 19 residues. Trimming cost V 0 bases and J 2 bases; bases outside gene matches: 9. CDR1 SEHNR and CDR2 FQNEAQ come from the germline V gene (reference sequence). The CDR3: CASSLAGLADPRAYNEQFF. The CDR3 nucleotides read TGTGCCAGCAGCTTAGCGGGACTAGCGGACCCCCGGGCCTACAATGAGCAGTTCTTC.

The chain links TRBV9 to TRBJ2-1, with 13 bases fitting TRBD2. This CDR3 spans 14 amino acids. The germline V gene has CDR1 SGDLS and CDR2 YYNGEE. J lost 10 bases, V lost 5 bases, and 6 bases had no gene match. CDR3 loop: CASRGTSGTKEQFF. The CDR3 region has the DNA TGTGCCAGCAGAGGGACTAGCGGGACGAAAGAGCAGTTCTTC.

This clone showed up just once. V and J are TRBV18 and TRBJ2-5; no clear D. CDR1 KGHSH and CDR2 LQKENI come from the germline V gene. V shed 3 bases and J shed 0 bases, with 11 bases lying between them. This CDR3 contains 15 residues. The DNA for the CDR3 is TGTGCCAGCTCACCTCTGGTGGGCGACCAAGAGACCCAGTACTTC. Protein sequence: CASSPLVGDQETQYF.

The V and J genes are TRBV7-6 and TRBJ2-5, with D possibly TRBD1 on 5 matching bases. Germline CDR1 and CDR2: SGHVS and FNYEAQ. Trimming took 1 base from V and 4 from J, leaving 13 bases between them. The CDR3 runs 15 residues. CDR3 region: CASSLGLGPPETQYF. In nucleotides, the CDR3 is TGTGCCAGCAGCTTAGGCTTGGGGCCCCCAGAGACCCAGTACTTC.